This TCR beta chain was recorded in a study of shared clonotypes between healthy human individuals. The V end was cut by 5 bases, the J end by 4 bases, with 11 bases between. CDR1 and CDR2 (germline): SGHVS, FNYEAQ. CDR3 length equals 13 residues. Positively selected for CCR7, the CD45RO-negative cells used as naive CD8 cells excluded terminally differentiated effector memory CD45RA+ cells. Method: immunoSEQ multiplex PCR; TCRdb's copy keeps in-frame clones and lacks some. The data show 550,000 to 750,000 clones, with about 91% seen just once and roughly 24% held by the top ten. Material: naive CD8+ T cells sorted from blood. This TCR derives from a man aged 30 to 45 in good health. The V and J genes are TRBV7-6 and TRBJ1-1; D unresolved. CDR3 sequence: CASSTGPSTEAFF. The CDR3 nucleotides read TGTGCCAGCAGCACCGGGCCGAGCACTGAAGCTTTCTTT.